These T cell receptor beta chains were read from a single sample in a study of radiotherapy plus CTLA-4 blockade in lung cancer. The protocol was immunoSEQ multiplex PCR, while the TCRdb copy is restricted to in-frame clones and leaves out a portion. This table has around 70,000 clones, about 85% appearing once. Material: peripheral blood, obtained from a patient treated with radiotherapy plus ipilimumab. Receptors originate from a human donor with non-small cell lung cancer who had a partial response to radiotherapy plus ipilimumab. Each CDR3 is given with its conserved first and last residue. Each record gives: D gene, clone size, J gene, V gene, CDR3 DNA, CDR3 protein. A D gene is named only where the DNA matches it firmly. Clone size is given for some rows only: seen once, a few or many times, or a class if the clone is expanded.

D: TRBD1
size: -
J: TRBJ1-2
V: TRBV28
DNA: TGTGCCAGCAGTGCTAAGACAGGGAGGACCTTC
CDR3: CASSAKTGRTF

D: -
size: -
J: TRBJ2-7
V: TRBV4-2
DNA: TGTGCCAGCAGCCAAGATGCGGGACTGACCTACGAGCAGTACTTC
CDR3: CASSQDAGLTYEQYF

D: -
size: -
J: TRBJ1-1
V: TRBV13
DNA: TGTGCCAGCAGCTCTCACGGGGATATGAGGGCTTTCTTT
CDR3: CASSSHGDMRAFF

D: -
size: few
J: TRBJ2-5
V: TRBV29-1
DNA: TGCAGCGTTCGTGAAAGGGGAGGAGAGACCCAGTACTTC
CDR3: CSVRERGGETQYF

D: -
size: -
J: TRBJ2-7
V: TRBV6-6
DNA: TGTGCCAGCAGTTACTTCGGGCAGGGTTCCTACGAGCAGTACTTC
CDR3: CASSYFGQGSYEQYF

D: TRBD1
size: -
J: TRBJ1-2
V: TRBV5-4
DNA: TGTGCCGGCCGGGACAGGGCGGAAGGTTTCTATGGCTACACCTTC
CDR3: CAGRDRAEGFYGYTF

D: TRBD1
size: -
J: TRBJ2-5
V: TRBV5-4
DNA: TGTGCCGTTCCCGGGACAGATGAAGAGACCCAGTACTTC
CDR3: CAVPGTDEETQYF

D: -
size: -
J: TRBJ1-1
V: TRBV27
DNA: TGTGCCAGCAGGGTGCGGGACCGATTAGGGAACACTGAAGCTTTCTTC
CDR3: CASRVRDRLGNTEAFF

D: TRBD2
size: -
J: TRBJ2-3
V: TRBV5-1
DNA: TGCGCCAGCGAATGGGGACTAGCGGGAGGTACAGATACGCAGTATTTT
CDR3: CASEWGLAGGTDTQYF

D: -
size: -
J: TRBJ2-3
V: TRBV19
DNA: TGTGCCAGTAGTTTTCCGGGCACAGATACGCAGTATTTT
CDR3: CASSFPGTDTQYF

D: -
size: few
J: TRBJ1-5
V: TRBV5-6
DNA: TGTGCCAGCAGCTTGGGGCCCAATCAGCCCCAGCATTTT
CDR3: CASSLGPNQPQHF

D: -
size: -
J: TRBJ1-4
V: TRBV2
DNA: TGTGCCAGCAGCGGGCAGGGTTTAACTAATGAAAAACTGTTTTTT
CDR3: CASSGQGLTNEKLFF

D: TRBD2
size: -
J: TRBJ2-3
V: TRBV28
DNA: TGTGCCAGCAGTATACTCGGGACTAGCGGGACTAGCACAGATACGCAGTATTTT
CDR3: CASSILGTSGTSTDTQYF